This T cell receptor (beta chain) came from a study of OX40 agonist ivuxolimab in advanced cancers. Study as a whole: The patients' treatment was ivuxolimab, an agonistic anti-OX40 (CD134) antibody.

Clones were sequenced by immunoSEQ multiplex PCR, and TCRdb holds only the in-frame ones, with some missing. Counted here are some 85,000 clones, roughly nine tenths occurring once; the ten biggest clones make up approximately 2.4%. Per the germline V gene, CDR1 is SGHRS and CDR2 is YFSETQ. The CDR3 is 16 amino acids. V lost 0 bases and J lost 5; bases outside the gene matches: 3. Notes on the study in general: Certain nonresponders additionally had low normalized T-cell clonal expansion. The study observed clonal expansion of CD4+ and CD8+ blood T cells by week 6 at 0.1 to 3.0 mg/kg. More expanded clones were seen, on average, in CD8+ T cells than in CD4+.

As to this clone: Its specificity is not known.

This receptor was taken from an adult with an advanced solid tumor such as melanoma, head and neck, liver or kidney cancer. The rearrangement links TRBV5-1 to TRBJ2-1; 12 nucleotides match TRBD2. The sample here was CD4+ or CD8+ T cells sorted from blood, taken in a trial of the OX40 agonist ivuxolimab. The CDR3 here is CASSLELAGGNNEQFF. The CDR3 bases are TGCGCCAGCAGCTTGGAGCTAGCGGGGGGGAACAATGAGCAGTTCTTC.